The clone carrying this T cell receptor beta chain was counted a few times. Distinct nucleotide sequences in the sample also encode this CDR3. The data were taken from a study of blood T cell repertoires in COVID-19. Study context: T cells, B-cell-depleted T cells, or PBMCs supplied cDNA or gDNA.

The repertoire was sequenced with immunoSEQ multiplex PCR; TCRdb's copy has only in-frame clones and lacks some. Among around 95,000 clones, roughly 84% were seen once, and the ten largest hold over 10%. The TCR sequence derives from a human donor in a cohort sampled during active COVID-19. What was sequenced was peripheral blood.

In DNA, the CDR3 is TGTGCCAGCAGCTTGGGACAGGCGAACTATGGCTACACCTTC. Translation gives CASSLGQANYGYTF. V usage is TRBV5-4 and J usage is TRBJ1-2; TRBD1 is a possible D gene (6 bases). CDR1 is SGHNT, CDR2 YYREEE, per germline (reference sequence). This CDR3 is built from 14 residues. Trimming took off 0 bases at V and 2 bases at J, with 8 bases between the two ends.